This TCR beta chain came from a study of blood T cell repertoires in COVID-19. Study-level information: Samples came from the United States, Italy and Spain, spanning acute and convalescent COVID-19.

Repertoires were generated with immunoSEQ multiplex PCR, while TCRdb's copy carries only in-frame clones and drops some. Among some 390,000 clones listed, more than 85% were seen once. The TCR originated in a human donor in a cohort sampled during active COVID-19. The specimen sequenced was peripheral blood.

CDR3 in DNA: TGTGCCAGCAGCACACCAGGGGGCGCTTTTTATGGCTACACCTTC. Translation gives CASSTPGGAFYGYTF. The V call is TRBV4-2, the J call TRBJ1-2; 8 positions match TRBD1. Germline lookup yields CDR1 LGHNA and CDR2 YNFKEQ. The V segment lost 5 bases and the J segment 5 bases; nucleotides outside the gene matches: 10. This CDR3 is built from 15 residues.